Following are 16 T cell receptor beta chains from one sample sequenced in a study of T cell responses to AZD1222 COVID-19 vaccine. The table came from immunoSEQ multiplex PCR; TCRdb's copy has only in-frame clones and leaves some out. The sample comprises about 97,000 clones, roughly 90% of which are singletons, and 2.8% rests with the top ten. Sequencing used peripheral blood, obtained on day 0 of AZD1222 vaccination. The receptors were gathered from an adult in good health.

CDR3 coding DNA: TGTGCCAGCGGACAGACAGGGGGCAACACTGAAGCTTTCTTT. It yields the protein CASGQTGGNTEAFF. The gene calls are TRBV18 and TRBJ1-1; 10 bases fit TRBD1. CDR3 length: 14 residues. The germline V gene encodes CDR1 KGHSH and CDR2 LQKENI. V was clipped by 8 bases and J by 2 bases; unmatched bases: 5.

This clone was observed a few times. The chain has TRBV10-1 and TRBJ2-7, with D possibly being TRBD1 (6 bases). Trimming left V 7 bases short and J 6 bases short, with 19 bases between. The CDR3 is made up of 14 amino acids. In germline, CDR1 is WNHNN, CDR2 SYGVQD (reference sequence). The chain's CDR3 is CASTRSQGRREQYF. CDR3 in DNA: TGCGCCAGCACCCGATCACAGGGCAGGCGCGAGCAGTACTTC.

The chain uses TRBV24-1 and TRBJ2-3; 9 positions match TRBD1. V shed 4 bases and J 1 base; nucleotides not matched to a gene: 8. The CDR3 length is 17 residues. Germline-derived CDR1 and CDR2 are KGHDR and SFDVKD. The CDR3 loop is CATSDPRTGVGTDTQYF. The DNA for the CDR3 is TGTGCCACCAGTGACCCCCGGACAGGGGTCGGCACAGATACGCAGTATTTT.

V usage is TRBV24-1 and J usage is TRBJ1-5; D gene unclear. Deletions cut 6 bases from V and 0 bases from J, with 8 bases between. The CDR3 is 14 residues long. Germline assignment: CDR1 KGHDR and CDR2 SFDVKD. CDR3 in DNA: TGTGCCACCAGTACCAGATATAGCAATCAGCCCCAGCATTTT. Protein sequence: CATSTRYSNQPQHF.

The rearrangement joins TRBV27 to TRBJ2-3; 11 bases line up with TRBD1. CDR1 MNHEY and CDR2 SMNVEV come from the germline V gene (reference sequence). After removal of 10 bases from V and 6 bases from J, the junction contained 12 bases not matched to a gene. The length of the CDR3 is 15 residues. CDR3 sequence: CATRGWGQGVDTQYF. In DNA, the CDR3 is TGTGCCACACGCGGTTGGGGACAGGGGGTTGATACGCAGTATTTT.

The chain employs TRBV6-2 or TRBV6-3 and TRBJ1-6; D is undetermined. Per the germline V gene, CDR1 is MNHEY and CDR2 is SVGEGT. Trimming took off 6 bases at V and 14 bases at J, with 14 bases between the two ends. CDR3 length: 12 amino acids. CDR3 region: CASSRIPSSLHF. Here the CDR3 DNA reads TGTGCCAGCAGCCGTATACCCTCTTCCCTCCACTTT.

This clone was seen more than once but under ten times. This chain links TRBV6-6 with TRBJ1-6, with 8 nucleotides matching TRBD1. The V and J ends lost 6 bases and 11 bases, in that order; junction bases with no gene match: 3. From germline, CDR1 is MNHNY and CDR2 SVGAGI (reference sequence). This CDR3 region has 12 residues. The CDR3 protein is CASRGQGPPLHF. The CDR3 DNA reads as TGTGCCAGCAGAGGACAGGGTCCACCCCTCCACTTT.

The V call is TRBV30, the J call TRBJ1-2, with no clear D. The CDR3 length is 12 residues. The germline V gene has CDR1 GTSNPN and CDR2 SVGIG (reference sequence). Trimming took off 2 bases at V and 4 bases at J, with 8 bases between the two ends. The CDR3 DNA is TGTGCCTGGAGTCGGGAGTTCTATGGCTACACCTTC. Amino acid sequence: CAWSREFYGYTF. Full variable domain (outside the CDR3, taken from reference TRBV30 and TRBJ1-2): SQTIHQWPATLVQPVGSPLSLECTVEGTSNPNLYWYRQAAGRGLQLLFYSVGIGQISSEVPQNLSASRPQDRQFILSSKKLLLSDSGFYLCAWSREFYGYTFGSGTRLTVV.

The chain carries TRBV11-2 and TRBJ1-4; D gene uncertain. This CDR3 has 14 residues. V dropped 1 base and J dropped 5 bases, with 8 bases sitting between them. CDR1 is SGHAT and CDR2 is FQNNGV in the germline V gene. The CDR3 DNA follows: TGTGCCAGCAGCTTAGTCTCGGGGAATGAAAAACTGTTTTTT. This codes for CASSLVSGNEKLFF.

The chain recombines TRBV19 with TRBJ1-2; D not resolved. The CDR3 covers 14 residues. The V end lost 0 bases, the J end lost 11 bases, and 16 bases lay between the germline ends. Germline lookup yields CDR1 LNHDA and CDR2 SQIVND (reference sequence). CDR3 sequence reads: CASSIDLNYRRYTF. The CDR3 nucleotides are TGTGCCAGTAGTATAGACTTGAATTACAGAAGATACACCTTC.

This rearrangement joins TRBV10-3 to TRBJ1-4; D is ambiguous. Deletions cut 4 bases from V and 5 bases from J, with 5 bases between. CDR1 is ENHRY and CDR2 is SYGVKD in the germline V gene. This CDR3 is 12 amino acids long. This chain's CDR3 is CAISGANEKLFF. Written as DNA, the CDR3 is TGTGCCATCAGTGGAGCGAATGAAAAACTGTTTTTT.

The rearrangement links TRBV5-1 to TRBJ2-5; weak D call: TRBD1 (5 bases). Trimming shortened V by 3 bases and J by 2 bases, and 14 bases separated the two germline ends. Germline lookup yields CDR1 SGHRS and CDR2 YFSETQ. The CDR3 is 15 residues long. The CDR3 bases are TGCGCCAGCAGCTCTACAGGCCGTCGGCAAGAGACCCAGTACTTC. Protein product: CASSSTGRRQETQYF.

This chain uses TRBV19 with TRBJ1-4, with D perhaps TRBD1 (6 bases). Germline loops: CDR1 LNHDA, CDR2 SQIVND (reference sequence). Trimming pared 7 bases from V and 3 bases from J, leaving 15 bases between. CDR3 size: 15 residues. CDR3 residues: CASTTGNRPNEKLFF. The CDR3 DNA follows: TGTGCCAGTACCACAGGGAACCGCCCTAATGAAAAACTGTTTTTT.

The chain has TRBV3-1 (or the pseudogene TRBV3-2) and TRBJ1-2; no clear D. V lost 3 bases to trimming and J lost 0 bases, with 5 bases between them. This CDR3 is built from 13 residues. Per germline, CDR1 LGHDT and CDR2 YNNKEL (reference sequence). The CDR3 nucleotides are TGTGCCAGCAGCCAGACACCTAACTATGGCTACACCTTC. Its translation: CASSQTPNYGYTF.

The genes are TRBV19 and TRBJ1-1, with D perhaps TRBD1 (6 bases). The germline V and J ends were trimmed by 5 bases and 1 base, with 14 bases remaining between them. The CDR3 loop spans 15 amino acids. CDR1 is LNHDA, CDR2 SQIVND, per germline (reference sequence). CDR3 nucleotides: TGTGCCAGTAGTCTAACGGGGGCAGCGAACACTGAAGCTTTCTTT. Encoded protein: CASSLTGAANTEAFF.

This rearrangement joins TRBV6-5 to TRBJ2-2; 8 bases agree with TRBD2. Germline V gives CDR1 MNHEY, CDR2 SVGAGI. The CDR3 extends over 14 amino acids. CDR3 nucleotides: TGTCCTCGGGGGGGCCCTAAACCGGCCGGGGAGCTGTTTTTT. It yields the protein CPRGGPKPAGELFF.